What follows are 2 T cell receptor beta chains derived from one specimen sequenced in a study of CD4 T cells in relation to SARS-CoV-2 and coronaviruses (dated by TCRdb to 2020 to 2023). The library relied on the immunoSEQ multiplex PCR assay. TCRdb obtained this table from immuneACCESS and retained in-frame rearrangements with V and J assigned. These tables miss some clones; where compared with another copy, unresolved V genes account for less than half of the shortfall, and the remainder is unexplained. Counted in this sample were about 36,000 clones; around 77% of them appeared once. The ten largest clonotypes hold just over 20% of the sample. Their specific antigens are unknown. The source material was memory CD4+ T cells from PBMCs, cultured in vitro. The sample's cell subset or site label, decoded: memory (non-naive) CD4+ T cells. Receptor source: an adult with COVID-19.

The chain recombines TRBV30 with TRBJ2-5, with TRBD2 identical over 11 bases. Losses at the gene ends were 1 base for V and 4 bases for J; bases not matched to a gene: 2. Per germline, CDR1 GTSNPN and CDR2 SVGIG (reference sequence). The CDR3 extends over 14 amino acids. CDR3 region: CAWSAGLAGETQYF. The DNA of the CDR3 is TGTGCCTGGAGTGCAGGACTAGCGGGAGAGACCCAGTACTTC.

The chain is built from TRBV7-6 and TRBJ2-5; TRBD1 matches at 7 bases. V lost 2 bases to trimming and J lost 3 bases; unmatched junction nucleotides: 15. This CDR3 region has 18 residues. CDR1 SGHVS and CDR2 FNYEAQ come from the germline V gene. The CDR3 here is CASSLFPPPDRVEETQYF. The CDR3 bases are TGTGCCAGCAGCTTATTTCCCCCGCCAGACAGGGTAGAAGAGACCCAGTACTTC.